A selection of T cell receptor beta chains follows, all from one sample in a study of blood T cells in healthy people across ages. TCRdb analysed the 5' RACE reads with MiXCR anew, one entry per CDR3 protein. The table lists 1.4 million or so distinct CDR3 sequences, approximately 43% of them singletons. Sequenced input: blood. These receptors came from a woman younger than 30 in good health. CDR3s leave out the opening cysteine and the closing phenylalanine or tryptophan.

v_call	j_call	cdr3_length	cdr3_aa
TRBV6-2/TRBV6-3	TRBJ1-1	11	ASGRGGNTEAF
TRBV30	TRBJ1-1	10	ARGGLNTEAF
TRBV20-1	TRBJ1-1	12	SARVRGAGTEAF
TRBV19	TRBJ2-6	13	ASSIRGSGANVLT
TRBV25-1	TRBJ1-6	14	ASSDGGGIHNSPLH
TRBV12-3/TRBV12-4	TRBJ2-3	14	ASSAPGHSLTDTQY
TRBV7-2	TRBJ2-1	16	ASSLEAGGHPSYNEQF
TRBV7-8	NA	13	ASSLVGGLPETQY
TRBV3-1	TRBJ1-1	12	ASSQARGQTEAF
TRBV7-9	TRBJ2-5	13	ASSLARRREETQY
TRBV9	NA	13	ASSVEGGPRETQY
TRBV20-1	TRBJ1-1	14	SASWVRGSVNTEAF
TRBV2	TRBJ2-7	9	ASRSGYEQY
TRBV10-3	TRBJ1-4	11	AISGQEDEKPF
TRBV7-9	TRBJ1-2	14	ASSGATATRFYGYT
TRBV5-1	TRBJ2-5	13	ASSLDGGAQETQY
TRBV28	TRBJ2-3	12	ASRRTGSTDTQY
TRBV25-1	TRBJ1-6	11	ASSDGELSPLH
TRBV7-2	TRBJ2-7	12	ASSLGGSSHEQY
TRBV24-1	TRBJ2-5	12	ATSGPQGAKTQY
TRBV9	TRBJ2-7	11	ASSGDRDREQY
TRBV6-2/TRBV6-3	TRBJ2-6	13	ASSDRQSGANVLT
TRBV20-1	TRBJ1-1	10	SAYSWDTEAF
TRBV4-1	TRBJ2-5	14	ASSQGGAGRVETQY
TRBV6-2/TRBV6-3	TRBJ1-1	12	AGQRAGENTEAF
TRBV6-2/TRBV6-3	TRBJ1-5	11	ASRERGNQPQH
TRBV25-1	TRBJ1-2	13	ASRATGSDYYGYT
TRBV7-2	TRBJ1-2	11	ANSLGGTVGYT
TRBV29-1	TRBJ2-3	12	SVELGGHTDTQY
TRBV6-5	TRBJ2-1	12	ASSHHREGNEQF
TRBV7-2	TRBJ2-3	12	ASSLVGGTDTQY
TRBV25-1	TRBJ2-1	10	ASSGDRVEQF
TRBV6-5	TRBJ2-5	15	ASSYSRYSGRWETQY
TRBV5-1	TRBJ2-1	13	ASTIGLAAGNEQF
TRBV3-1	TRBJ1-1	11	ASSHRGDTEAF
TRBV2	TRBJ1-5	13	ASSEGRGNNQPQH
TRBV10-3	TRBJ2-7	12	AISESWQGVEQY
TRBV12-3/TRBV12-4	TRBJ2-2	12	ASSSRMRRGELF
TRBV12-3/TRBV12-4	TRBJ1-1	14	ASTAQGYRPYTEAF
TRBV6-5	TRBJ1-5	13	ASGSHSGSNQPQH
TRBV6-5	TRBJ2-1	11	ASSDSGADEQF
TRBV4-3	TRBJ2-7	14	ASSQVLLAGNNEQY
TRBV9	TRBJ2-1	9	ASSWADEQF
TRBV6-5	TRBJ2-7	13	ASSYSHRASYEQY
TRBV6-1	TRBJ2-3	14	ASSVAGTSGTDTQY
TRBV4-2	TRBJ2-7	15	ASSQAPSSGPSYEQY
TRBV12-3/TRBV12-4	NA	12	ASSFPQRGETQY
TRBV6-2/TRBV6-3	TRBJ2-1	13	ASSSLGFSYNEQF
TRBV12-3/TRBV12-4	TRBJ1-2	13	ASSSPGLANYGYT
TRBV9	TRBJ2-5	11	ASSVTQQETQY
TRBV12-3/TRBV12-4	TRBJ2-7	13	ASSPSGGAHYEQY
TRBV25-1	TRBJ1-5	12	ASSGAVNNQPQH
TRBV27	TRBJ2-1	13	ASSLRTVRGNEQF
TRBV6-2/TRBV6-3	TRBJ2-1	13	ASSFQGEGYNEQF
TRBV4-3	TRBJ1-5	13	ASSQGTGRGQPQH
TRBV5-1	TRBJ2-3	13	ASSLEQGAIDTQY
TRBV5-1	TRBJ1-2	13	ASSLTAGVMHGYT